Listed here are 30 T cell receptor beta chains from one sample, sequenced in a study of cytomegalovirus exposure and HLA in healthy donors. The PCR used 60 Vbeta and 13 Jbeta primers. Only in-frame clones appear in the TCRdb table, and some are missing; sequencing was by immunoSEQ multiplex PCR. Here the sample spans fewer than 250,000 clones, about 87% being singletons. Sequencing was performed on PBMCs. The receptors stem from a man younger than 45 in good health and CMV-seronegative.

V gene TRBV28 combines with J gene TRBJ2-7; 11 bases fit TRBD2. CDR3 length equals 15 residues. The V and J ends lost 4 bases and 1 base, in that order; junction bases with no gene match: 3. Looked up from germline, CDR1 is MDHEN and CDR2 is SYDVKM. The CDR3 loop is CASSSRTSGSYEQYF. CDR3 DNA: TGTGCCAGCAGTTCCCGGACTAGCGGGTCCTACGAGCAGTACTTC.

The chain links TRBV13 to TRBJ2-5; 16 nucleotides align to TRBD2. CDR3 length equals 17 residues. With 5 bases clipped from V and 5 bases from J, the junction kept 8 bases outside the gene matches. Germline V gene lookup returns CDR1 PRHDT and CDR2 FYEKMQ (reference sequence). CDR3 in amino acids: CASSRGTSGGARETQYF. The CDR3 DNA sequence: TGTGCCAGCAGCCGTGGGACTAGCGGGGGGGCCAGGGAGACCCAGTACTTC.

The CDR3 sequence: CASSPQAGSYEQYF. In DNA, the CDR3 is TGCGCCAGCAGCCCTCAAGCGGGTTCCTACGAGCAGTACTTC. The chain carries TRBV4-1 and TRBJ2-7, with D possibly TRBD2 on 6 matching bases. There are 14 residues in the CDR3. V was shortened by 4 bases and J by 1 base, with 11 bases between the two germline ends. Germline assignment: CDR1 MGHRA and CDR2 YSYEKL.

Comments on this clone: Sequence at one end of the junction differs from germline and may be a read error. The chain carries TRBV7-7 and TRBJ2-5; 7 nucleotides align to TRBD2. The CDR3 covers 15 residues. CDR1 SSHAT and CDR2 FNYEAQ come from the germline V gene (reference sequence). The CDR3 coding sequence is TGTGCTAGCAGCTTGGGGGGGACGGGCGGAGAGACCCAGTACTTC. Translating gives CASSLGGTGGETQYF.

The rearrangement links TRBV4-1 to TRBJ1-5; 8 bases map to TRBD1. In germline, CDR1 is MGHRA, CDR2 YSYEKL. The trim removed 0 bases at V and 7 bases at J, leaving 5 bases unmatched. The CDR3 is made up of 15 amino acids. CDR3 sequence reads: CASSQEPTGVQPQHF. The CDR3, as DNA: TGCGCCAGCAGCCAAGAGCCGACAGGGGTCCAGCCCCAGCATTTT.

The chain is built from TRBV19 and TRBJ1-3; D may be TRBD1 (6 bases). Trimming left V 3 bases short and J 2 bases short, with 11 bases between. The CDR3 covers 15 residues. The V gene's germline CDR1 is LNHDA and CDR2 SQIVND (reference sequence). The CDR3 protein is CASSIQGSAGNTIYF. In nucleotides, the CDR3 is TGTGCCAGTAGTATCCAGGGGTCGGCTGGAAACACCATATATTTT.

The genes are TRBV21-1 and TRBJ2-5; the listed D gene, TRBD1, was not tested against the DNA. TRBV21-1 has pseudogene status. The CDR3 has 15 residues. The CDR3 DNA sequence: TGTGCCAGCAGCGGGTTCCAGGCCGACCAAGAGACCCAGTACTTC. Amino acids: CASSGFQADQETQYF.

The gene calls are TRBV20-1 and TRBJ2-7; D is possibly TRBD2 (7 bases). CDR3 length: 11 residues. CDR1 and CDR2 from the germline V gene are DFQATT and SNEGSKA (reference sequence). DNA of the CDR3: TGCTCCCAAGGGGGGGGGTACGAGCAGTACTTC. It codes for CSQGGGYEQYF.

The chain employs TRBV2 and TRBJ2-7; TRBD2 agrees at 12 bases. CDR3 length equals 17 residues. CDR1 and CDR2 from the germline V gene are SNHLY and FYNNEI. The ends lost 3 bases at V and 1 base at J; junction bases unmatched: 7. In DNA form, the CDR3 reads TGTGCCAGCAGTGACGAGACTCTAGCGGGGGGGTCCTACGAGCAGTACTTC. Residues: CASSDETLAGGSYEQYF.

V and J are TRBV4-3 and TRBJ2-2; 7 bases match TRBD2. The CDR3 contains 17 residues. The V gene end was trimmed by 2 bases and the J gene end by 7 bases; junction bases not matched to a gene: 13. CDR1 and CDR2 (germline): LGHNA, YSLEER. The CDR3 spells CASSQHEAGEDVGELFF. The CDR3 DNA sequence: TGCGCCAGCAGCCAACACGAGGCGGGGGAGGATGTCGGGGAGCTGTTTTTT.

V usage is TRBV7-2 and J usage is TRBJ1-6, with D possibly being TRBD1 (5 bases). The V end lost 4 bases, the J end lost 1 base, and 14 bases lay between the germline ends. Germline lookup yields CDR1 SGHTA and CDR2 FQGNSA. The CDR3 is made up of 17 amino acids. CDR3 sequence: CASSYRGARSYNSPLHF. Here the CDR3 DNA reads TGTGCCAGCAGCTACCGCGGGGCGAGATCCTATAATTCACCCCTCCACTTT.

This clone was observed a few times. This sample also contains other DNA sequences that code for the same CDR3. The chain has TRBV4-1 and TRBJ1-5; D not certain. The germline V gene has CDR1 MGHRA and CDR2 YSYEKL. This CDR3 is built from 12 residues. The V end lost 0 bases, the J end lost 10 bases, and 7 bases lay between the germline ends. CDR3 nucleotides: TGCGCCAGCAGCCAAGAGGCTGGCCCCCAGCATTTT. Encoded protein: CASSQEAGPQHF.

This clone appeared a single time. V is TRBV6-1 and J is TRBJ2-3, with D uncertain. The germline V gene has CDR1 MNHNS and CDR2 SASEGT. V was pared by 6 bases and J by 0 bases, with 10 bases between. The CDR3 length is 14 residues. The CDR3 spells CASRIGGSTDTQYF. CDR3 DNA sequence: TGTGCCAGCAGAATCGGCGGTAGCACAGATACGCAGTATTTT.

The chain employs TRBV5-1 and TRBJ1-1, with 8 bases that match TRBD1. The CDR3 totals 15 residues. Germline loops: CDR1 SGHRS, CDR2 YFSETQ. Trimming removed 0 bases from V and 4 bases from J; junction bases left unmatched: 5. The CDR3 protein is CASSLVAGGVTEAFF. The CDR3 DNA reads TGCGCCAGCAGCTTGGTAGCAGGGGGCGTCACTGAAGCTTTCTTT.

The chain couples TRBV5-4 to TRBJ2-3, with 11 bases that match TRBD2. The CDR3 is 15 amino acids. Unmatched junction bases numbered 3, after V lost 2 bases and J lost 4 bases. Germline V lookup: CDR1 SGHNT, CDR2 YYREEE (reference sequence). CDR3 nucleotides: TGTGCCAGCAGCTTTAGCGGGGGGGCCGCAGATACGCAGTATTTT. Encoded protein: CASSFSGGAADTQYF. The whole variable domain, remainder taken from reference TRBV5-4 and TRBJ2-3, is ETGVTQSPTHLIKTRGQQVTLRCSSQSGHNTVSWYQQALGQGPQFIFQYYREEENGRGNFPPRFSGLQFPNYSSELNVNALELDDSALYLCASSFSGGAADTQYFGPGTRLTVL.

The chain has TRBV7-9 and TRBJ2-7, with TRBD1 identical over 8 bases. Germline trimming cut 2 bases from V and 5 bases from J; bases unmatched to any gene: 14. CDR1 and CDR2 (germline): SEHNR, FQNEAQ (reference sequence). The CDR3 covers 17 residues. CDR3 amino acids: CASSLFRGRSQGNEQYF. The CDR3 bases are TGTGCCAGCAGCTTATTCAGGGGGCGATCTCAGGGTAACGAGCAGTACTTC. The variable domain in full, with the rest retrieved from reference TRBV7-9 and TRBJ2-7, is DTGVSQNPRHKITKRGQNVTFRCDPISEHNRLYWYRQTLGQGPEFLTYFQNEAQLEKSRLLSDRFSAERPKGSFSTLEIQRTEQGDSAMYLCASSLFRGRSQGNEQYFGPGTRLTVT.

CDR3 in amino acids: CASSNPSRGLESSYNEQFF. In DNA form, the CDR3 reads TGTGCCAGCAGCAACCCTTCCCGGGGACTAGAGAGCTCCTACAATGAGCAGTTCTTC. This chain links TRBV21-1 with TRBJ2-1; the listed D gene, TRBD2, was not tested against the DNA. TRBV21-1 is shown as a pseudogene. The length of the CDR3 is 19 residues.

For this clone: Sequence at one end of the junction differs from germline and may be a read error. The genes are TRBV7-7 and TRBJ2-3; 10 bases map to TRBD2. CDR1 and CDR2 from the germline V gene are SSHAT and FNYEAQ (reference sequence). There are 14 residues in the CDR3. The DNA of the CDR3 is TGTGCTAGCAGCTCCCTAGCGGGGGCAGATACGCAGTATTTT. Translating gives CASSSLAGADTQYF.

The chain employs TRBV13 and TRBJ2-1; 12 bases align to TRBD2. J was trimmed by 14 bases and V by 4 bases; bases with no gene match: 12. This CDR3 comprises 15 residues. Germline V gene data show CDR1 as PRHDT and CDR2 as FYEKMQ (reference sequence). CDR3 sequence (DNA): TGTGCCAGCAGCTCCCCACCGGGACTAGCGGGTGTGAAGTTCTTC. Translating gives CASSSPPGLAGVKFF.

CDR3 residues: CASSYEGGLTGELFF. The CDR3 coding sequence is TGTGCCAGCAGTTACGAGGGAGGGCTCACCGGGGAGCTGTTTTTT. The chain employs TRBV6-5 and TRBJ2-2; 7 positions agree with TRBD2. With V trimmed by 2 bases and J by 4 bases, 4 bases remained unmatched. This CDR3 has 15 residues. Germline V gene data show CDR1 as MNHEY and CDR2 as SVGAGI.

The chain has TRBV6-6 and TRBJ1-5; 9 bases map to TRBD1. The germline V gene has CDR1 MNHNY and CDR2 SVGAGI (reference sequence). V lost 5 bases to trimming and J lost 3 bases; unmatched junction nucleotides: 5. The CDR3 has 15 amino acids. The CDR3 spells CASSRTGGVNQPQHF. CDR3 bases: TGTGCCAGCAGTCGAACAGGGGGCGTCAATCAGCCCCAGCATTTT.

The chain has TRBV6-1 and TRBJ2-1, with 7 bases that match TRBD2. V shed 9 bases and J 5 bases; nucleotides not matched to a gene: 7. Germline V gene lookup returns CDR1 MNHNS and CDR2 SASEGT. The CDR3 spans 13 residues. The CDR3 region is CASEAGPNNEQFF. CDR3 nucleotides: TGTGCCAGTGAAGCGGGACCAAACAATGAGCAGTTCTTC.

This chain connects TRBV5-1 to TRBJ2-3, with D hard to call. Germline CDR1 SGHRS, CDR2 YFSETQ. The germline V and J ends were trimmed by 2 bases and 6 bases, with 13 bases remaining between them. The CDR3 loop spans 14 amino acids. The CDR3 loop reads CASSFPPGSDTQYF. DNA of the CDR3: TGCGCCAGCAGCTTTCCTCCAGGATCGGATACGCAGTATTTT.

This chain uses TRBV6-5 with TRBJ1-2, with 10 bases aligning to TRBD1. The CDR3 consists of 15 residues. Germline V CDR1 and CDR2: MNHEY, SVGAGI. V trimming: 2 bases; J trimming: 4 bases; junction bases outside the gene matches: 4. This chain's CDR3 is CASSYGTGESYGYTF. In nucleotides, the CDR3 is TGTGCCAGCAGTTACGGGACAGGGGAATCCTATGGCTACACCTTC.

The chain employs TRBV29-1 and TRBJ2-3, with 10 bases matching TRBD2. The germline V gene has CDR1 SQVTM and CDR2 ANQGSEA. CDR3 length: 15 residues. V was pared by 5 bases and J by 0 bases, with 5 bases of the junction left unmatched. The CDR3: CSVSERGGSTDTQYF. The CDR3 region has the DNA TGCAGCGTTTCTGAGCGGGGGGGTAGCACAGATACGCAGTATTTT.

The rearrangement links TRBV28 to TRBJ2-2; no definite D call. V was trimmed by 6 bases and J by 6 bases, leaving 14 bases between them. This CDR3 contains 14 residues. Per the germline V gene, CDR1 is MDHEN and CDR2 is SYDVKM. CDR3 sequence (DNA): TGTGCCAGCAGCCCTACCCAGGCTCCCGGGGAGCTGTTTTTT. The encoded protein is CASSPTQAPGELFF.

The CDR3 DNA reads as TGTGCCAGCAGCCGCGGACAGGTGGCTAATGAAAAACTGTTTTTT. It yields the protein CASSRGQVANEKLFF. The chain couples TRBV2 to TRBJ1-4; 7 bases agree with TRBD1. V gave up 6 bases and J gave up 3 bases; unmatched junction bases: 7. The CDR3 spans 15 residues. CDR1 and CDR2 from the germline V gene are SNHLY and FYNNEI.

The chain is built from TRBV19 and TRBJ2-3; no clear D. CDR1 LNHDA and CDR2 SQIVND come from the germline V gene (reference sequence). The V end was cut by 3 bases, the J end by 4 bases, with 5 bases between. The length of the CDR3 is 12 residues. CDR3 sequence reads: CASSMQADTQYF. CDR3 nucleotides: TGTGCCAGTAGTATGCAGGCAGATACGCAGTATTTT.

This sequence joins TRBV28 and TRBJ1-4; 9 bases agree with TRBD1. V lost 6 bases, J lost 5 bases, and 10 bases stayed unmatched. The CDR3 is 16 amino acids. Germline V CDR1 and CDR2: MDHEN, SYDVKM. The CDR3 DNA reads as TGTGCCAGCAGGGGACGGGGGACAGGGAGGAATGAAAAACTGTTTTTT. It translates to CASRGRGTGRNEKLFF.

This clone showed up just once. The chain uses TRBV4-3 and TRBJ1-2, with 8 bases fitting TRBD1. CDR3 length equals 16 residues. Germline loops: CDR1 LGHNA, CDR2 YSLEER. The V gene end was trimmed by 3 bases and the J gene end by 4 bases; junction bases not matched to a gene: 10. DNA for the CDR3: TGCGCCAGCAGCCATGTACCGTCAGGGGGCCGCTATGGCTACACCTTC. Amino acids: CASSHVPSGGRYGYTF.